A selection of T cell receptor beta chains follows, all from one sample in a study of T cells after yellow fever vaccination. In TCRdb, the 5' RACE reads were re-called with MiXCR into one record per CDR3 protein. The sample records hundreds of thousands of distinct CDR3 sequences, about a sixth being singletons. The sequenced sample was PBMCs, obtained about 5 days after the first yellow fever vaccination. All receptors come from a man aged 18 to 29 who received the YFV17D yellow fever vaccine. The CDR3 runs from the conserved cysteine through the conserved F or W. D genes are given only for firm matches. For some rows the clone size is stated as once, few or many, or as a class when expanded; others skip it.

clone_size j_call v_call d_call cdr3_aa cdr3_nt
many TRBJ2-7 TRBV5-1 NA CASSLTSTYEQYF TGCGCCAGCAGCTTGACTAGTACCTACGAGCAGTACTTC
few TRBJ2-7 TRBV11-2 NA CASSLDRLTYEQYF TGTGCCAGCAGCTTAGACAGGTTAACCTACGAGCAGTACTTC
NA TRBJ2-1 TRBV7-8 NA CASSPRQEPYNEQFF TGTGCCAGCAGCCCGCGACAGGAACCGTACAATGAGCAGTTCTTC
NA TRBJ2-7 TRBV14 NA CASSPLPARATFYEQYF TGTGCCAGCAGCCCTCTACCTGCTAGAGCCACATTCTACGAGCAGTACTTC
few TRBJ2-3 TRBV23-1 NA CASSPRPLSLTDTQYF TGCGCCAGCAGCCCCCGACCTTTAAGCTTAACAGATACGCAGTATTTT
NA TRBJ2-5 TRBV6-2/TRBV6-3 NA CASTDRETQYF TGTGCCAGCACCGACCGAGAGACCCAGTACTTC
NA TRBJ1-1 TRBV14 NA CASSQEWGDTEAFF TGTGCCAGCAGCCAGGAATGGGGGGACACTGAAGCTTTCTTT
NA TRBJ2-1 TRBV5-1 NA CASSYRSSPYNEQFF TGCGCCAGCAGTTATCGATCATCCCCTTACAATGAGCAGTTCTTC
NA TRBJ2-7 TRBV4-1 NA CASSQARDPYEQYF TGCGCCAGCAGCCAAGCGCGGGATCCCTACGAGCAGTACTTC
NA TRBJ1-1 TRBV29-1 TRBD1 CSVSYRGKNTEAFF TGCAGCGTAAGCTACAGGGGGAAGAACACTGAAGCTTTCTTT
few TRBJ1-6 TRBV6-1 NA CASSLKPAVSNSPLHF TGTGCCAGCAGTCTCAAACCGGCAGTATCCAATTCACCCCTCCACTTT
NA TRBJ2-7 TRBV6-2/TRBV6-3 NA CASSDSNEQYF TGTGCCAGCAGTGACAGTAACGAGCAGTACTTC
few TRBJ2-3 TRBV12-3/TRBV12-4 NA CASTPTGGGGVGDTQYF TGTGCCAGCACTCCAACAGGGGGCGGGGGGGTAGGAGATACGCAGTATTTT
few TRBJ2-1 TRBV5-6 TRBD2 CASSLPSGGNNEQFF TGTGCCAGCAGCTTGCCTAGCGGGGGAAACAATGAGCAGTTCTTC
NA TRBJ2-2 TRBV12-3/TRBV12-4 TRBD1 CASSQQGDGGELFF TGTGCCAGCAGTCAACAGGGGGATGGGGGGGAGCTGTTTTTT
many TRBJ2-1 TRBV7-3 TRBD2 CASSPDGGDYEQFF TGTGCCAGCAGCCCTGACGGGGGGGACTATGAGCAGTTCTTC
many TRBJ1-2 TRBV7-9 NA CASSLAGAQGYTF TGTGCCAGCAGCTTAGCGGGGGCGCAAGGCTACACCTTC
few TRBJ2-5 TRBV4-2 NA CASSHPQALSQETQYF TGTGCCAGCAGCCACCCTCAGGCACTATCCCAAGAGACCCAGTACTTC
few TRBJ1-2 TRBV11-2 NA CASTPLRGANYGYTF TGTGCCAGCACCCCCTTACGGGGAGCTAACTATGGCTACACCTTC
few TRBJ2-7 TRBV11-1 NA CASSLASGTYEQYF TGTGCCAGCAGCTTAGCTTCGGGGACTTACGAGCAGTACTTC
NA TRBJ1-5 TRBV5-1 TRBD1 CASSPGDRAYQPQHF TGCGCCAGCAGCCCCGGGGACAGGGCGTATCAGCCCCAGCATTTT
few TRBJ2-3 TRBV24-1 NA CATSDMTDTQYF TGTGCCACCAGTGACATGACAGATACGCAGTATTTT
NA TRBJ2-5 TRBV19 TRBD1 CAIARGHQETQYF TGTGCCATCGCCAGGGGGCACCAAGAGACCCAGTACTTC
few TRBJ1-6 TRBV5-6 NA CASSPGRSPLHF TGTGCCAGCAGCCCGGGACGCTCACCCCTCCACTTT
NA TRBJ2-5 TRBV29-1 TRBD2 CSGRGTSGAQETQYF TGCAGCGGTCGGGGGACTAGCGGGGCCCAAGAGACCCAGTACTTC
few TRBJ2-1 TRBV7-9 NA CASTSMDSRDFNEQFF TGTGCCAGCACCTCCATGGACAGTCGGGATTTCAATGAGCAGTTCTTC
few TRBJ1-1 TRBV10-3 TRBD1 CAISAGQGTEAFF TGTGCCATCAGTGCCGGACAGGGAACTGAAGCTTTCTTT
few TRBJ2-4 TRBV19 NA CASSTQGRKNIQYF TGTGCCAGTAGTACCCAGGGGCGGAAAAACATTCAGTACTTC
many TRBJ1-4 TRBV4-1 NA CASSQEGGFNEKLFF TGCGCCAGCAGCCAAGAGGGGGGATTTAATGAAAAACTGTTTTTT
NA TRBJ2-3 TRBV4-1 TRBD2 CASSQAAGGPDTQYF TGCGCCAGCAGCCAAGCGGCGGGGGGGCCAGATACGCAGTATTTT
NA TRBJ2-5 TRBV11-2 TRBD1 CASSPGWGTGTETQYF TGTGCCAGCAGCCCGGGGTGGGGGACAGGGACAGAGACCCAGTACTTC
few TRBJ1-1 TRBV29-1 NA CSAEGIGYTEAFF TGCAGCGCTGAAGGGATTGGATACACTGAAGCTTTCTTT
NA TRBJ2-3 TRBV27 NA CASSLLQSTGTDTQYF TGTGCCAGCAGTTTACTACAGAGCACCGGCACAGATACGCAGTATTTT
few TRBJ1-2 TRBV6-1 TRBD1 CATTDIKGTANYGYTF TGTGCCACCACGGACATAAAAGGGACAGCTAACTATGGCTACACCTTC
few TRBJ2-3 TRBV5-1 NA CASSLGRVPTDTQYF TGCGCCAGCAGCCTCGGTAGGGTTCCCACAGATACGCAGTATTTT
NA TRBJ2-5 TRBV30 NA CAWSVRGLRIQETQYF TGTGCCTGGAGTGTACGGGGTCTCCGAATTCAAGAGACCCAGTACTTC
NA TRBJ1-2 TRBV7-2 NA CASSQGRGEGGYTF TGTGCCAGCAGCCAGGGCAGGGGTGAAGGTGGCTACACCTTC
many TRBJ2-1 TRBV4-2 NA CASLARGVGQFF TGTGCCAGCCTTGCGAGAGGAGTGGGGCAGTTCTTC
few TRBJ1-1 TRBV7-9 NA CASTLDGGATEAFF TGTGCCAGCACCCTAGACGGGGGCGCGACTGAAGCTTTCTTT
few TRBJ2-1 TRBV4-1 NA CASSQAWRSSYNEQFF TGCGCCAGCAGCCAAGCTTGGAGGAGCTCCTACAATGAGCAGTTCTTC
NA TRBJ2-5 TRBV6-1 TRBD2 CASRSRRGKETQYF TGTGCCAGCAGATCTAGGCGGGGGAAAGAGACCCAGTACTTC
few TRBJ2-4 TRBV7-2 TRBD2 CASSSLAGGFGIQYF TGTGCCAGCAGCTCCCTAGCGGGGGGTTTCGGCATTCAGTACTTC
few TRBJ2-1 TRBV7-9 NA CASSFEQGGNEQFF TGTGCCAGCAGCTTCGAACAGGGTGGCAATGAGCAGTTCTTC
few TRBJ2-5 TRBV7-8 NA CASRLGSGSQETQYF TGTGCCAGCCGTCTAGGGAGCGGGTCCCAAGAGACCCAGTACTTC
few TRBJ2-3 TRBV3-1 NA CASSTVGGVWVTDTQYF TGTGCCAGCAGCACGGTAGGGGGGGTGTGGGTAACAGATACGCAGTATTTT
few TRBJ2-2 TRBV2 NA CASSPRFSTGELFF TGTGCCAGCTCTCCCAGGTTTTCCACCGGGGAGCTGTTTTTT
NA TRBJ1-1 TRBV5-6 NA CASSFIARQNTEAFF TGTGCCAGCAGCTTCATTGCAAGGCAGAACACTGAAGCTTTCTTT
few TRBJ2-3 TRBV5-1 NA CASSPTGPPYTDTQYF TGCGCCAGCAGCCCCACAGGACCCCCATACACAGATACGCAGTATTTT
few TRBJ2-7 TRBV12-5 NA CASGLSRVEEQYF TGTGCTAGTGGTTTGTCTAGGGTTGAGGAGCAGTACTTC
NA TRBJ1-2 TRBV20-1 NA CSARDDIRAGYTF TGCAGTGCTAGAGATGATATCAGGGCTGGCTACACCTTC
few TRBJ1-4 TRBV30 NA CAWSDTGALGGKLFF TGTGCCTGGAGCGACACCGGGGCCCTCGGTGGAAAACTGTTTTTT
NA TRBJ2-2 TRBV3-1 NA CASSQRGVRELFF TGTGCCAGCAGCCAAAGGGGAGTCAGGGAGCTGTTTTTT